This T cell receptor (beta chain) was retrieved from a study of human T cells and chemical hapten exposure. The wider study: Across the whole study, which lasted roughly 24 weeks, patients were given diphenylcyclopropenone on the scalp once a week. Study results and limitations: TCRs whose frequency exceeded 1 in 1000 remained the same following DPC sensitization.

TCRdb recomputed calls from the RACE reads with MiXCR, one row per CDR3 protein. Of tens of thousands of distinct CDR3 sequences detected, 9.5% to 13% appear once; the ten largest clones hold approximately 5%. This clonotype was detected only a few times. The antigen is undetermined. As for time point: pre-sensitization, week 0. This sample's treatment: therapeutic diphenylcyclopropenone sensitization with weekly scalp DPC. Germline V gives CDR1 MNHEY, CDR2 SVGEGT. CDR3 size: 14 residues. Between the trimmed V and J ends, which lost 6 bases and 10 bases, there was a span of 19 bases. This TCR derives from a woman between 50 and 59 years old with alopecia areata. Some clones in this sample may be carry-over from other donors' samples. The sample was whole blood, taken in connection with sensitization to the hapten diphenylcyclopropenone (DPC). This chain connects TRBV6-2 or TRBV6-3 to TRBJ1-5; TRBD1 is a possible D gene (5 bases). This CDR3 reads CASSLGGSQGPQHF. The DNA of the CDR3 is TGTGCCAGCAGCCTCGGCGGGAGTCAGGGTCCCCAGCATTTT.